The subject of this entry is one T cell receptor beta chain. Germline V gene data show CDR1 as SEHNR and CDR2 as FQNEAQ (reference sequence). The V and J ends lost 6 bases and 2 bases respectively, with 14 bases between them. The CDR3 length is 14 residues. Produced via immunoSEQ multiplex PCR; TCRdb's table is partial and in-frame only. The sample carries about 99,000 clones, 82% recorded once. The source of the sample is a study of blood T cell repertoires in COVID-19. The sample consisted of peripheral blood. The chain uses TRBV7-9 and TRBJ2-7; a possible D gene is TRBD1 (5 bases). The receptor was isolated from a man in his sixties with acute or convalescent COVID-19. The CDR3: CASSSIDRAYEQYF. CDR3 in DNA: TGTGCCAGCAGTTCCATCGACAGAGCCTACGAGCAGTACTTC. The full variable domain, rest sourced from reference TRBV7-9 and TRBJ2-7, is DTGVSQNPRHKITKRGQNVTFRCDPISEHNRLYWYRQTLGQGPEFLTYFQNEAQLEKSRLLSDRFSAERPKGSFSTLEIQRTEQGDSAMYLCASSSIDRAYEQYFGPGTRLTVT.